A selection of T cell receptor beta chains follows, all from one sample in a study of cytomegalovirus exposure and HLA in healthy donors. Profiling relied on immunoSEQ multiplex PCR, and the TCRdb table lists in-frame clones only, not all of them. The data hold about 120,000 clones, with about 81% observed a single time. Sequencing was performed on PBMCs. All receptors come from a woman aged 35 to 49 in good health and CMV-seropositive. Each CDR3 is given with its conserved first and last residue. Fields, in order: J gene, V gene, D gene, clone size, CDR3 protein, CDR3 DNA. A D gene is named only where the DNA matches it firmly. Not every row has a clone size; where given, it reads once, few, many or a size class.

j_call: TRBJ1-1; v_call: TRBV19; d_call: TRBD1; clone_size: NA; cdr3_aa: CASSISGTGVGTEAFF; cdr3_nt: TGTGCCAGTAGTATATCCGGGACAGGGGTGGGGACTGAAGCTTTCTTT
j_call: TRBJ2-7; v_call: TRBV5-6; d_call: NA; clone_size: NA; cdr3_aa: CASSSTKTSLAYEQYF; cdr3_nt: TGTGCCAGCAGCTCCACGAAGACATCCTTGGCCTACGAGCAGTACTTC
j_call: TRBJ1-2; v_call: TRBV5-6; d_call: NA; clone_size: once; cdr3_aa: CASSPTGWNYGYTF; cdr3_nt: TGTGCCAGCAGCCCGACAGGATGGAACTATGGCTACACCTTC
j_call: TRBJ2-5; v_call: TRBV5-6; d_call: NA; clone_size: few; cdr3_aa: CASSLEWGRPEKETQYF; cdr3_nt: TGTGCCAGCAGCTTGGAGTGGGGGCGGCCTGAAAAAGAGACCCAGTACTTC
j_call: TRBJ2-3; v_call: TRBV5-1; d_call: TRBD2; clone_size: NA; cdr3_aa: CASRTSGTPKADTQYF; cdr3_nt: TGCGCCAGCAGGACTAGCGGGACCCCAAAGGCGGATACGCAGTATTTT
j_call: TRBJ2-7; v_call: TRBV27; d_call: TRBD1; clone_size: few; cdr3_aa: CASSLSTGGYEQYF; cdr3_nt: TGTGCCAGCAGTTTATCTACAGGGGGCTACGAGCAGTACTTC
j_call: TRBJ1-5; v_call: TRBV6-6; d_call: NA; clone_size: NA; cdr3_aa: CASTDLDQPQHF; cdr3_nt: TGTGCCAGCACAGATCTGGATCAGCCCCAGCATTTT
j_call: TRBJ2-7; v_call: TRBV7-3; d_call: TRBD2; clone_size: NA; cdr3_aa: CASSLGSGGIYEQYF; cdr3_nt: TGTGCCAGCAGCTTAGGTAGCGGGGGGATATACGAGCAGTACTTC
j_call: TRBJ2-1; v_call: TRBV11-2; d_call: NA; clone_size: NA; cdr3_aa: CASSPGSPGNEQFF; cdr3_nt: TGTGCCAGCAGCCCGGGGTCGCCGGGCAATGAGCAGTTCTTC
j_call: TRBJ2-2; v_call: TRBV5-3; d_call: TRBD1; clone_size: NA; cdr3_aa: CARSVGQGPTGELFF; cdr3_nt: TGTGCCAGAAGCGTAGGACAGGGCCCTACCGGGGAGCTGTTTTTT
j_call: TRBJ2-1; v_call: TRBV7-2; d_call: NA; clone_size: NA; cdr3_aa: CASSYRGLRSYNEQFF; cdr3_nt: TGTGCCAGCAGCTACAGGGGACTCCGCTCCTACAATGAGCAGTTCTTC
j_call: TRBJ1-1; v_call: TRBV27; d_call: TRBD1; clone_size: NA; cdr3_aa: CASNQQGLNTEAFF; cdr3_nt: TGTGCCAGCAACCAACAGGGGTTGAACACTGAAGCTTTCTTT
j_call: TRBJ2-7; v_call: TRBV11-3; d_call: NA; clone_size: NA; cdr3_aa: CASSAGQGTVYEQYF; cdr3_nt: TGTGCCAGCAGCGCTGGCCAGGGAACTGTCTACGAGCAGTACTTC
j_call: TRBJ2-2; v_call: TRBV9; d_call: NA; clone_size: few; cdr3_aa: CASSLPRGSGELFF; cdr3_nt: TGTGCCAGCAGCTTACCTAGAGGTAGCGGGGAGCTGTTTTTT
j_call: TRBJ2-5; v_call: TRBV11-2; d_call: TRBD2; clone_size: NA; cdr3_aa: CASRSGRAKGETQYF; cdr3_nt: TGTGCCAGCAGGAGCGGGAGGGCCAAGGGGGAGACCCAGTACTTC
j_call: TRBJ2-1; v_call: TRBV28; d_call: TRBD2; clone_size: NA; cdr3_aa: CASSLRLAGGGEQFF; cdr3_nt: TGTGCCAGCAGTTTGAGACTAGCGGGGGGCGGGGAGCAGTTCTTC
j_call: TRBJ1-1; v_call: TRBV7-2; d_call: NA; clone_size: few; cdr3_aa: CASRQHMNTEAFF; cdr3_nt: TGTGCCAGCAGACAACACATGAACACTGAAGCTTTCTTT
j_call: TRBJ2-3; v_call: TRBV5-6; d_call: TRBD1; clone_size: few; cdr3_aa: CASSFPGQGTADTQYF; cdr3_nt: TGTGCCAGCAGCTTCCCGGGACAGGGGACAGCAGATACGCAGTATTTT
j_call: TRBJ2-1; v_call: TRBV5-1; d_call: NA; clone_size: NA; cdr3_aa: CASSLVVSGYNEQFF; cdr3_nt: TGCGCCAGCAGCTTGGTGGTATCGGGTTACAATGAGCAGTTCTTC
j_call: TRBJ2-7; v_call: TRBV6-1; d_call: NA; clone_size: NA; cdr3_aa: CASSEAPGQYYEQYF; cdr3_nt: TGTGCCAGCAGTGAAGCCCCCGGACAGTACTACGAGCAGTACTTC
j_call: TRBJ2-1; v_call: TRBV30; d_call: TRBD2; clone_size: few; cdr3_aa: CAWRGWLAGSNEQFF; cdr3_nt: TGTGCCTGGAGAGGGTGGCTAGCGGGATCCAATGAGCAGTTCTTC
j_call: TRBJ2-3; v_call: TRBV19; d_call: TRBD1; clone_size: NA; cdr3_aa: CASNPDRGGDTQYF; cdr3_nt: TGTGCCAGTAACCCCGACAGGGGGGGAGATACGCAGTATTTT
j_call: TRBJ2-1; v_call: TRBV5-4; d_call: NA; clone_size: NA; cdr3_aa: CASSLADYNEQFF; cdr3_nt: TGTGCCAGCAGCTTGGCAGACTACAATGAGCAGTTCTTC
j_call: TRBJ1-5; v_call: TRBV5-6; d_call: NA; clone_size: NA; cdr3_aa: CASSYRQSYQPQHF; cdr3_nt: TGTGCCAGCAGCTACAGACAGTCCTATCAGCCCCAGCATTTT